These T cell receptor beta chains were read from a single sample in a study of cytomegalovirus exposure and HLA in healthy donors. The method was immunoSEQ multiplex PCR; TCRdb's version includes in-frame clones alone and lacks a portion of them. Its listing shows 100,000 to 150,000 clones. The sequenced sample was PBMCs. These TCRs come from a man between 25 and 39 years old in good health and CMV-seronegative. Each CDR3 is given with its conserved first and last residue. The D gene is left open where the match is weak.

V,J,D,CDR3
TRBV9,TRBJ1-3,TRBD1,CASSIGRGRQGSSGNTIYF
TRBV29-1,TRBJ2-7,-,CSVDTGNEQYF
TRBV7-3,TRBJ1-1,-,CASSFGGRTEAFF
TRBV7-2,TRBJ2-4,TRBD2,CASAKMGGSNAKNIQYF
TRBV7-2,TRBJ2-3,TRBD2,CASSSSGKRDTQYF
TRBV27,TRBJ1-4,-,CASRPRGRSEKLFF
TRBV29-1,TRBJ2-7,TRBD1,CSVESPGGNEQYF
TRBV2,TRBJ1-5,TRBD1,CASSRQGYSNQPQHF
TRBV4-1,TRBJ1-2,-,CASSDSRALSVYTF
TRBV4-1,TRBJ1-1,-,CASSHVSRERTEAFF
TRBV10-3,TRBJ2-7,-,CAIAGVGTYEQYF
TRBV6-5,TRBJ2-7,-,CASSYSIGGVTEQYF
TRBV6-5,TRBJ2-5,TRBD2,CASSSGLAGEQYF
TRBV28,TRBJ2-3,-,CASSKYRDTQYF
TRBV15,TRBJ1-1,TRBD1,CASATGENTEAFF
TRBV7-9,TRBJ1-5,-,CASSSRTDQPQHF
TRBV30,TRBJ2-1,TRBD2,CARGVSSYNEQFF
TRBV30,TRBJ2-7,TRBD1,CAWSTGTGRYEQYF
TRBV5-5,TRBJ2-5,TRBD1,CASSFRQGSIPFQETQYF
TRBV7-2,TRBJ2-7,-,CASSLIRGEQYF
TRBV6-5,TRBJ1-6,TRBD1,CASSLTGGYNSPLHF
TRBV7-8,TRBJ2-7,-,CASSSLREQYF
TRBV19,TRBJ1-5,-,CASSGSSNQPQHF
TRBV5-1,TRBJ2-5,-,CASSLDPGSQETQYF
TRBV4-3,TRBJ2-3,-,CASSQMASLTDTQYF
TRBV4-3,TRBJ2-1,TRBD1,CASSQDRPGGRFSSYNEQFF
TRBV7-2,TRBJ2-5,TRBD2,CASSSQTGDYKETQYF
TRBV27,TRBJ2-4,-,CASSPSMSGKNIQYF
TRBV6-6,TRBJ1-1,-,CASSYEVAEAFF
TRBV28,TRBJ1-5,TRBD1,CASRAGQGHQPQHF
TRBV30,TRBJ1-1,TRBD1,CAWSGPGQGNTEAFF
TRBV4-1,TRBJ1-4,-,CASSQDARNEKLFF
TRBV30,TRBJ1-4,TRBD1,CAWSMVGQVATNEKLFF
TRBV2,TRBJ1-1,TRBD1,CASSGGQGAWNTEAFF
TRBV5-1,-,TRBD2,CASRFDPSGSYEQYF
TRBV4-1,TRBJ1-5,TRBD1,CASSQDGTGLGNQPQHF
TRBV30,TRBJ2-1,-,CAWSGERLYNEQFF
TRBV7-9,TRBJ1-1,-,CASSVIDREAFF
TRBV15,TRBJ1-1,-,CATSPGEWDTEAFF